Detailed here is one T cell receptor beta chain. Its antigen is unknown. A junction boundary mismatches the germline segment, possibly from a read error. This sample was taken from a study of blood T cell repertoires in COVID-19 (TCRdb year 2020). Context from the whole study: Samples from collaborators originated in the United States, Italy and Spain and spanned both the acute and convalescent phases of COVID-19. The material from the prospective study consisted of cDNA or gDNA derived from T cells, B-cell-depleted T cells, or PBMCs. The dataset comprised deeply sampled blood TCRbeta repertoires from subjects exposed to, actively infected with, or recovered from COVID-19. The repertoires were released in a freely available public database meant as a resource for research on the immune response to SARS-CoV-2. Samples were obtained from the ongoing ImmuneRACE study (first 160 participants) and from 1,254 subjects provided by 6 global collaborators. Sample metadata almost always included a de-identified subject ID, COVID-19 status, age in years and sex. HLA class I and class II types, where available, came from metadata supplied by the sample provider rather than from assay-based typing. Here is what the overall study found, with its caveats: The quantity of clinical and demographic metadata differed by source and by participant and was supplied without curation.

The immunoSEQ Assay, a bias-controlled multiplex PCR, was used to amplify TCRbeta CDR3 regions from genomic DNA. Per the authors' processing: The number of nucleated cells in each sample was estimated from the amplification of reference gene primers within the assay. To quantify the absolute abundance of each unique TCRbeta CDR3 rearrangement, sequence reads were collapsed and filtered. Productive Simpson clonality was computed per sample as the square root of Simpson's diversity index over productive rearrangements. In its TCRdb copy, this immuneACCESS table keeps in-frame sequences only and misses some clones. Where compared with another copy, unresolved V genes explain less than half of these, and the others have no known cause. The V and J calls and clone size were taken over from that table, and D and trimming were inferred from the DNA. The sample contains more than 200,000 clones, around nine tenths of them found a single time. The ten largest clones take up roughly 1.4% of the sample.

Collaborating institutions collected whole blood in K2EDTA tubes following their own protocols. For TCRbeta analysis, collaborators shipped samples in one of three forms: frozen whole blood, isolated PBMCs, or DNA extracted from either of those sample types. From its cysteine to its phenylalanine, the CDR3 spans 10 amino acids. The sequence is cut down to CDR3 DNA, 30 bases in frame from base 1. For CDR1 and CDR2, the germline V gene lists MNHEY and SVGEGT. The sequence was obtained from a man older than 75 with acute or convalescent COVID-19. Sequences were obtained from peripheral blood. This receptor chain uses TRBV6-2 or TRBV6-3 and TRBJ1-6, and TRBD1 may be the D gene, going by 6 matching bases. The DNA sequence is TGTGCCAGCAGTCGGACAGTTGTACCGTTT. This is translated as CASSRTVVPF.